These 15 T cell receptor beta chains share one sample of origin, sequenced in a study of cytomegalovirus exposure and HLA in healthy donors. A multiplex PCR was run with 60 Vbeta primers and 13 Jbeta primers. Method: immunoSEQ multiplex PCR; TCRdb's copy keeps in-frame clones and lacks some. The sample table sets out approximately 61,000 clones. Sequencing was performed on PBMCs. Source of these receptors: a woman aged 18-29 years in good health and CMV-seronegative.

The V gene is TRBV19, the J gene TRBJ2-7; D gene ambiguous. CDR3 size: 14 residues. V was cut by 3 bases and J by 5 bases, with 14 bases left in between. Per the germline V gene, CDR1 is LNHDA and CDR2 is SQIVND (reference sequence). The CDR3 loop reads CASSINWSANEQYF. The CDR3 DNA reads as TGTGCCAGTAGTATTAATTGGAGTGCGAACGAGCAGTACTTC.

The chain joins TRBV6-5 to TRBJ1-2; 12 bases are shared with TRBD1. The CDR3 totals 13 residues. Unmatched junction bases numbered 7, after V lost 11 bases and J lost 6 bases. CDR1 is MNHEY and CDR2 is SVGAGI in the germline V gene. CDR3 nucleotides: TGTGCCTGCCGGGACAGGGGGCGGAATGGCTACACCTTC. Translating it yields CACRDRGRNGYTF.

The V and J genes are TRBV19 and TRBJ2-7, with 8 bases that match TRBD1. Germline CDR1 LNHDA, CDR2 SQIVND (reference sequence). Trimming took 6 bases from V and 0 from J; bases not matched to a gene: 7. This CDR3 is built from 15 residues. This chain's CDR3 is CASSPRGLLSYEQYF. The DNA of the CDR3 is TGTGCCAGTAGCCCCAGGGGGCTCCTCTCCTACGAGCAGTACTTC.

This chain links TRBV5-6 with TRBJ2-5, with D unresolved. The length of the CDR3 is 11 residues. Between the trimmed V and J ends, which lost 3 bases and 2 bases, there was a span of 2 bases. CDR1 is SGHDT and CDR2 is YYEEEE in the germline V gene. CDR3 coding DNA: TGTGCCAGCAGCTCACAAGAGACCCAGTACTTC. Protein sequence: CASSSQETQYF.

The chain carries TRBV6-5 and TRBJ1-6, with a tentative D call TRBD1 (5 bases). V was pared by 5 bases and J by 11 bases, with 13 bases between. The CDR3 totals 13 residues. From germline, CDR1 is MNHEY and CDR2 SVGAGI. CDR3 nucleotides: TGTGCCAGCAGTCAAAGGGGATTGGCACCCCTCCACTTT. Translation gives CASSQRGLAPLHF.

The rearrangement uses TRBV5-1 and TRBJ1-5; D perhaps matches TRBD1 (5 bases). CDR3 length: 15 amino acids. V was trimmed by 1 base and J by 7 bases, leaving 15 bases between them. The germline V gene has CDR1 SGHRS and CDR2 YFSETQ. The CDR3 sequence: CASSLTSREGQPQHF. CDR3 nucleotides: TGCGCCAGCAGCTTGACCAGCAGGGAAGGCCAGCCCCAGCATTTT.

V usage is TRBV6-5 and J usage is TRBJ1-3, with D hard to call. The CDR3 loop spans 14 amino acids. Trimming cost V 0 bases and J 2 bases, with 5 bases left between them. CDR1 is MNHEY and CDR2 is SVGAGI in the germline V gene. CDR3 amino acids: CASSYSRTGNTIYF. In DNA, the CDR3 is TGTGCCAGCAGTTACTCGAGGACTGGAAACACCATATATTTT.

The rearrangement uses TRBV11-2 and TRBJ1-1, with D hard to call. This CDR3 is 11 amino acids long. CDR1 and CDR2 (germline): SGHAT, FQNNGV. Trimming took off 1 base at V and 11 bases at J, with 8 bases between the two ends. Here the CDR3 reads CASSLALRAFF. In DNA form, the CDR3 reads TGTGCCAGCAGCTTAGCTCTCAGGGCTTTCTTT.

The chain links TRBV19 to TRBJ2-5, with D maybe TRBD1 (6 bases). The germline gives CDR1 LNHDA, CDR2 SQIVND (reference sequence). CDR3 length equals 13 residues. V was trimmed by 6 bases and J by 5 bases, leaving 13 bases between them. In nucleotides, the CDR3 is TGTGCCAGTAGCACCCTTAGGGGGGAGACCCAGTACTTC. It translates to CASSTLRGETQYF.

The genes are TRBV5-1 and TRBJ2-2; 8 bases align to TRBD1. This CDR3 spans 15 amino acids. The V segment lost 5 bases and the J segment 4 bases; nucleotides outside the gene matches: 7. Germline V gene lookup returns CDR1 SGHRS and CDR2 YFSETQ. The CDR3 loop reads CASRVTGEITGELFF. In DNA form, the CDR3 reads TGCGCCAGCAGGGTGACAGGGGAGATCACCGGGGAGCTGTTTTTT. The whole variable domain, filled in from reference TRBV5-1 and TRBJ2-2, reads KAGVTQTPRYLIKTRGQQVTLSCSPISGHRSVSWYQQTPGQGLQFLFEYFSETQRNKGNFPGRFSGRQFSNSRSEMNVSTLELGDSALYLCASRVTGEITGELFFGEGSRLTVL.

The chain recombines TRBV11-2 with TRBJ2-1; 16 positions agree with TRBD2. Losses at the gene ends were 0 bases for V and 3 bases for J; bases not matched to a gene: 5. CDR3 length equals 19 residues. Germline loops: CDR1 SGHAT, CDR2 FQNNGV. CDR3 amino acids: CASSLEGLAGGEGYNEQFF. The CDR3 DNA reads as TGTGCCAGCAGCTTAGAGGGACTAGCGGGAGGGGAGGGCTACAATGAGCAGTTCTTC.

This sequence joins TRBV5-1 and TRBJ2-7; 9 nucleotides agree with TRBD1. This CDR3 contains 15 residues. The germline gives CDR1 SGHRS, CDR2 YFSETQ. V lost 0 bases, J lost 3 bases, and 4 bases stayed unmatched. The CDR3 protein is CASSLGDRALYEQYF. The CDR3 DNA reads TGCGCCAGCAGCTTGGGGGACAGGGCCCTCTACGAGCAGTACTTC.

J is TRBJ2-5 and V is TRBV2, with 8 bases aligning to TRBD2. The germline gives CDR1 SNHLY, CDR2 FYNNEI. Trimming took 1 base from V and 4 from J; bases not matched to a gene: 5. The CDR3 is 15 residues long. The CDR3 spells CASSEEAGGGETQYF. The DNA for the CDR3 is TGTGCCAGCAGTGAAGAGGCGGGGGGTGGAGAGACCCAGTACTTC.

The chain couples TRBV30 to TRBJ2-7; 7 bases fit TRBD1. Germline V lookup: CDR1 GTSNPN, CDR2 SVGIG (reference sequence). V lost 8 bases to trimming and J lost 3 bases; unmatched junction nucleotides: 4. CDR3 length equals 11 residues. The CDR3 reads CAEGTDYEQYF. The CDR3 DNA reads as TGTGCCGAGGGGACAGACTACGAGCAGTACTTC.

The genes are TRBV6-5 and TRBJ2-5; TRBD1 might be the D (6 bases). The V gene lost 6 bases and the J gene lost 1 base, with 9 bases spanning the gap. The CDR3 loop spans 13 amino acids. Germline assignment: CDR1 MNHEY and CDR2 SVGAGI. CDR3 in amino acids: CASRSTGQETQYF. In DNA, the CDR3 is TGTGCCAGCAGGTCGACAGGCCAAGAGACCCAGTACTTC.